This T cell receptor beta chain derives from a study of T cell changes during pregnancy in multiple sclerosis. This CDR3 comprises 12 residues. Germline CDR1 MNHEY, CDR2 SMNVEV (reference sequence). Trimming pared 3 bases from V and 4 bases from J, leaving 6 bases between. The table came from immunoSEQ multiplex PCR; TCRdb's copy has only in-frame clones and leaves some out. Of about 77,000 clones in the sample, 70% to 90% are singletons; the top ten hold 1.5% to 2%. The sample in question was peripheral blood, obtained before pregnancy. This sequence originates from a female donor with multiple sclerosis, enrolled in a pregnancy study. The chain is built from TRBV27 and TRBJ2-5; no definite D call. In DNA form, the CDR3 reads TGTGCCAGCAGTTTCTTGTCAGAGACCCAGTACTTC. It translates to CASSFLSETQYF.